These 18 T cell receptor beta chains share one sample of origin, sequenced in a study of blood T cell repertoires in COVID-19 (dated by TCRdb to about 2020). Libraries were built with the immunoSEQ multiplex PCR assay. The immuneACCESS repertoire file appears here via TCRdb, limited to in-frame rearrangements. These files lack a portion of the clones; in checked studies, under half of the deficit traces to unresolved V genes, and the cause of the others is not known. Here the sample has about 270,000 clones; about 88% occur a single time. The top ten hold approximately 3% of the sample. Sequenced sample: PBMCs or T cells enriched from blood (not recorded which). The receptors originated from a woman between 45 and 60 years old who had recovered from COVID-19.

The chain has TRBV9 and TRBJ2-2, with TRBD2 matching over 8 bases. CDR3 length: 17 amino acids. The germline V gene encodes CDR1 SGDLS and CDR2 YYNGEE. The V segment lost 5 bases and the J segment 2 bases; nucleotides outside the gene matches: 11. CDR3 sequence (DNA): TGTGCCAGCAGTGATCAATTAGCGGGGACTAACACCGGGGAGCTGTTTTTT. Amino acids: CASSDQLAGTNTGELFF.

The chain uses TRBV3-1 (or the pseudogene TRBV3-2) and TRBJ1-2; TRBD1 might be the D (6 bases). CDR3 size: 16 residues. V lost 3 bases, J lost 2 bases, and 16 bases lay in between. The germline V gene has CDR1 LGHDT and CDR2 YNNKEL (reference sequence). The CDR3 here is CASSQEIRTVNYGYTF. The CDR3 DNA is TGTGCCAGCAGCCAGGAAATTCGGACAGTCAACTATGGCTACACCTTC.

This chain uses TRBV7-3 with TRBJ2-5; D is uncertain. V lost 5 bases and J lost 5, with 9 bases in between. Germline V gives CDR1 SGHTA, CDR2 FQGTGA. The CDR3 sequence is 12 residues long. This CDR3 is CASSKPGETQYF. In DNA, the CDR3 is TGTGCCAGCAGCAAACCCGGGGAGACCCAGTACTTC.

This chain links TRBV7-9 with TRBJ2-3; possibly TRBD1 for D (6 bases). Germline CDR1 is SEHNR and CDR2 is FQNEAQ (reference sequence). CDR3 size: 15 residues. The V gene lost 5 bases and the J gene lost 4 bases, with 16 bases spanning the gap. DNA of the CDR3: TGTGCCAGCAGCCCACGAGGGGGAGATGCAGATACGCAGTATTTT. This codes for CASSPRGGDADTQYF.

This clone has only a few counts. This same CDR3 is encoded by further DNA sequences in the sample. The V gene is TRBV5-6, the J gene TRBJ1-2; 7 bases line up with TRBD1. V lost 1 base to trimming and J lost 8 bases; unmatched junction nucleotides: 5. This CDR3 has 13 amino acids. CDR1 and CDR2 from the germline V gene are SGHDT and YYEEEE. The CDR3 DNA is TGTGCCAGCAGCTTGCGACAGGGAGGAGGCTACACCTTC. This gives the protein CASSLRQGGGYTF.

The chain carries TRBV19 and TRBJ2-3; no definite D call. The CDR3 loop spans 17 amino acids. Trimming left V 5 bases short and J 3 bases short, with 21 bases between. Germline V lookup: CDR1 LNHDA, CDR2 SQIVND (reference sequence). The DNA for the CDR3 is TGTGCCAGTAGTGTACTTGTGGCGGTAGATAAAACAGATACGCAGTATTTT. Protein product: CASSVLVAVDKTDTQYF.

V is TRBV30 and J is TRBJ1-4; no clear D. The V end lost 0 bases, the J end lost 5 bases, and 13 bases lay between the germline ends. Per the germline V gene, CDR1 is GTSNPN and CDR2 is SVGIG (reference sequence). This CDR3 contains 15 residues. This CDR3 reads CAWSVGRGNNEKLFF. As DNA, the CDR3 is TGTGCCTGGAGTGTTGGGCGGGGAAACAATGAAAAACTGTTTTTT.

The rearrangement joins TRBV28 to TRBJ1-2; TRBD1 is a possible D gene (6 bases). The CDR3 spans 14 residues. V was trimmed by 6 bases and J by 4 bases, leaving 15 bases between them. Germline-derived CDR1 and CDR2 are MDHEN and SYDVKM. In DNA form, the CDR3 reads TGTGCCAGCAGCAGGACTGACAGGTTCTATGGCTACACCTTC. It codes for CASSRTDRFYGYTF.

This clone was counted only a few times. For the CDR3, the DNA is TGTGCCTGGACCACGACAGGGAATTCACCCCTCCACTTT. Its protein is CAWTTTGNSPLHF. V is TRBV30 and J is TRBJ1-6; TRBD1 matches 7 bases. The CDR3 runs to 13 residues. Trimming took 4 bases from V and 7 from J; bases not matched to a gene: 4. Germline V CDR1 and CDR2: GTSNPN, SVGIG (reference sequence).

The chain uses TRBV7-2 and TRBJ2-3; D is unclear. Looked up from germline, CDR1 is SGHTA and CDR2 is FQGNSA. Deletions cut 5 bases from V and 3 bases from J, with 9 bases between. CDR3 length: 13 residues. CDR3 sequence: CASSRSVTDTQYF. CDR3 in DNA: TGTGCCAGCAGCCGTTCTGTTACAGATACGCAGTATTTT.

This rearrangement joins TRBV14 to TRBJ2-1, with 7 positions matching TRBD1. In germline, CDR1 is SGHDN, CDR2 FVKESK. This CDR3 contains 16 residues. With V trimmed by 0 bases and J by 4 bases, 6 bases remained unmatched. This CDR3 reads CASSQDLGTAYNEQFF. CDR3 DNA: TGTGCCAGCAGCCAAGATCTGGGGACAGCATACAATGAGCAGTTCTTC.

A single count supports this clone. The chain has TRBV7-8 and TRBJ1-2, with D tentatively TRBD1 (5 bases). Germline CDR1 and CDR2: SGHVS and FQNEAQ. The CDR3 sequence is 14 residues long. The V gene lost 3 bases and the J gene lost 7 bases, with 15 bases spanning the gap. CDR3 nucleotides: TGTGCCAGCAGCTTTGTAGGGGAACGGTCTGGCTACACCTTC. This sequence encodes CASSFVGERSGYTF.

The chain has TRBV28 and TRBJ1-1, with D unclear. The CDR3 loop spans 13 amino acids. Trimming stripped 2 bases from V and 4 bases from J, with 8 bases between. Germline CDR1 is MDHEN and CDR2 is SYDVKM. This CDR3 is CASSLPEGTEAFF. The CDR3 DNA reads TGTGCCAGCAGTTTACCCGAGGGCACTGAAGCTTTCTTT.

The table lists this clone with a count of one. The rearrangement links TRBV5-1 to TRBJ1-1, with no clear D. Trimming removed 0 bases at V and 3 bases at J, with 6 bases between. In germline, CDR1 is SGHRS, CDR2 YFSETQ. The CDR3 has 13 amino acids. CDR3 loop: CASSLGADTEAFF. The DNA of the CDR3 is TGCGCCAGCAGCTTGGGAGCCGACACTGAAGCTTTCTTT.

The CDR3 spells CSVPQGSSYEQYF. DNA of the CDR3: TGCAGCGTTCCACAGGGGAGCTCCTACGAGCAGTACTTC. This sequence joins TRBV29-1 and TRBJ2-7; 7 bases match TRBD1. The CDR3 runs 13 residues. Trimming at V came to 5 bases and at J to 0 bases, leaving 4 bases not matched to a gene. Germline V gene lookup returns CDR1 SQVTM and CDR2 ANQGSEA.

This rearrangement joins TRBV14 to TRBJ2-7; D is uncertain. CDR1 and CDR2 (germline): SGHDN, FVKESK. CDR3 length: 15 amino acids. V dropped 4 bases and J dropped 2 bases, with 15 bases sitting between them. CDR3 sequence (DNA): TGTGCCAGCAGCCCCCCCCTCACACCTCCCTACGAGCAGTACTTC. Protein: CASSPPLTPPYEQYF. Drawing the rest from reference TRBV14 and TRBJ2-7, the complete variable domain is EAGVTQFPSHSVIEKGQTVTLRCDPISGHDNLYWYRRVMGKEIKFLLHFVKESKQDESGMPNNRFLAERTGGTYSTLKVQPAELEDSGVYFCASSPPLTPPYEQYFGPGTRLTVT.

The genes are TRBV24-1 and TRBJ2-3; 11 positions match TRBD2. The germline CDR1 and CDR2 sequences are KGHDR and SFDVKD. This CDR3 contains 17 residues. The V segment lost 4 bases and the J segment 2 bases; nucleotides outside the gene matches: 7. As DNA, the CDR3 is TGTGCCACCAGTGACAGAGGGACTAGCGGATACACAGATACGCAGTATTTT. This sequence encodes CATSDRGTSGYTDTQYF.

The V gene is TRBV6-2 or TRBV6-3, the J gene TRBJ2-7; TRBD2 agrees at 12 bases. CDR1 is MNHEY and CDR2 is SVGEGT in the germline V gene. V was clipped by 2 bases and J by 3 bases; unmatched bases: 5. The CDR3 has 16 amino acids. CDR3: CASSYGLAGSLYEQYF. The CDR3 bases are TGTGCCAGCAGTTACGGACTAGCGGGGTCCCTCTACGAGCAGTACTTC.